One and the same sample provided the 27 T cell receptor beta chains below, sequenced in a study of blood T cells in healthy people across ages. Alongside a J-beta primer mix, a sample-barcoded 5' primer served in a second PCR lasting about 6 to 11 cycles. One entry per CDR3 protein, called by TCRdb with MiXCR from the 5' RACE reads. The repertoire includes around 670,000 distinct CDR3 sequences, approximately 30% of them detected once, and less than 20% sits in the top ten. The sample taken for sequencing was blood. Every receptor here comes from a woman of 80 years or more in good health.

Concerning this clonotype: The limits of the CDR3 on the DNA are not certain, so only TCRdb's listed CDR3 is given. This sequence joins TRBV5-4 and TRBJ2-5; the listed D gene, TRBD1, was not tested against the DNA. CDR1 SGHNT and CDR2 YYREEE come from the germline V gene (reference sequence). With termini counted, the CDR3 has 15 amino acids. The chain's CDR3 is CASSLVGQGSSERYF.

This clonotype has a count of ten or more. CDR3 in DNA: TGCGCCAGCAGTCGGTCTTCTAGCGGACTCACAGATACGCAGTATTTT. Its translation: CASSRSSSGLTDTQYF. This chain links TRBV5-1 with TRBJ2-3; TRBD2 aligns across 7 bases. The germline CDR1 and CDR2 sequences are SGHRS and YFSETQ. V shed 5 bases and J 2 bases; nucleotides not matched to a gene: 11. This CDR3 is built from 16 residues. The whole variable domain, filled in from reference TRBV5-1 and TRBJ2-3, reads KAGVTQTPRYLIKTRGQQVTLSCSPISGHRSVSWYQQTPGQGLQFLFEYFSETQRNKGNFPGRFSGRQFSNSRSEMNVSTLELGDSALYLCASSRSSSGLTDTQYFGPGTRLTVL.

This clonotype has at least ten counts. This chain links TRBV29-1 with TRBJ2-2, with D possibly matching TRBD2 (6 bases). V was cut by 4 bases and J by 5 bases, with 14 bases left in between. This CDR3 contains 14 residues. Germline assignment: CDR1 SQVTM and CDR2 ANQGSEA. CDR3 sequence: CSVARVGGTGELFF. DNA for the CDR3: TGCAGCGTTGCCCGTGTAGGAGGGACCGGGGAGCTGTTTTTT.

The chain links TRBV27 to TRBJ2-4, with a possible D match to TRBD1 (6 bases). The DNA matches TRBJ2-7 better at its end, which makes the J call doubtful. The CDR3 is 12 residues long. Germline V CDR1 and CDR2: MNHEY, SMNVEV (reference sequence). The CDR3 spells CASRSGHSEQYF. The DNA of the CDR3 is TGTGCCAGCCGTTCGGGACACTCCGAGCAGTACTTC.

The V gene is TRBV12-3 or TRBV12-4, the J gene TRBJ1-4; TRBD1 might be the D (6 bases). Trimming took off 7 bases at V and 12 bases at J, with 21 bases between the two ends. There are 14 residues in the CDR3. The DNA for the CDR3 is TGTGCCAGCAAGGGGGTCGGCCCCCCCGGGCAACTGTTTTTT. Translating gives CASKGVGPPGQLFF.

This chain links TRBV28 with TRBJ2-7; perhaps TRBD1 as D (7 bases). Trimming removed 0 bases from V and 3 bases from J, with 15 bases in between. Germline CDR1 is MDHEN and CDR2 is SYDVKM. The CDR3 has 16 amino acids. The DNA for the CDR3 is TGTGCCAGCAGTTTATGGGGAGGACAGGAACGCTACGAGCAGTACTTC. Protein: CASSLWGGQERYEQYF.

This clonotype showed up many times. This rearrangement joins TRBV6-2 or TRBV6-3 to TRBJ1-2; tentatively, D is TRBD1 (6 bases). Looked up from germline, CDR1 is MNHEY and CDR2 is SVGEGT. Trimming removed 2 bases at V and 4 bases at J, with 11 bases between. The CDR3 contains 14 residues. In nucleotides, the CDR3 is TGTGCCAGCAGTTACGGCGGGGGCGTCTATGGCTACACCTTC. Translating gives CASSYGGGVYGYTF.

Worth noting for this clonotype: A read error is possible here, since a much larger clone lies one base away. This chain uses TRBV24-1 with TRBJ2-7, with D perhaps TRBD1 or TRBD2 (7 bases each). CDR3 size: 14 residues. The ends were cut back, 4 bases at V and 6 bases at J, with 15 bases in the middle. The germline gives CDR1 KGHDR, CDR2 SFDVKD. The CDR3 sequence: CATSDTGQRGEQYF. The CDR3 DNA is TGTGCCACCAGTGACACGGGACAGCGGGGCGAGCAGTACTTC.

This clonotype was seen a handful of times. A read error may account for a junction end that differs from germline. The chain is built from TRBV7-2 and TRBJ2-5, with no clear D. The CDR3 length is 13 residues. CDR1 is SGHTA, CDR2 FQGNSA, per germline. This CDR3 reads CASSLPPVQTQYF. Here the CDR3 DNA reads TGTGCCAGCAGCTTACCTCCCGTCCAGACCCAGTATTTC.

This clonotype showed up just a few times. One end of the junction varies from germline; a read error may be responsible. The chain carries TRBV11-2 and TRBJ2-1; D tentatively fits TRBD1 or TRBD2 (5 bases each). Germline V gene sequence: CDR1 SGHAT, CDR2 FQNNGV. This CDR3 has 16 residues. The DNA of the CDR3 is TGTGCCAACAGCTTAGCCCCCGGGACGGGACACAATGAGCAGTTCTTC. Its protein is CANSLAPGTGHNEQFF.

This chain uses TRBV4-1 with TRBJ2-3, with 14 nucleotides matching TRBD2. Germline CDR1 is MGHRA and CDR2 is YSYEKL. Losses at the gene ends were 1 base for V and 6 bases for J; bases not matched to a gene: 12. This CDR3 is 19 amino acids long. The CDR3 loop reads CASSQARTSGGNILDTQYF. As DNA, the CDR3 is TGCGCCAGCAGCCAAGCGAGGACTAGCGGGGGGAATATATTGGATACGCAGTATTTT.

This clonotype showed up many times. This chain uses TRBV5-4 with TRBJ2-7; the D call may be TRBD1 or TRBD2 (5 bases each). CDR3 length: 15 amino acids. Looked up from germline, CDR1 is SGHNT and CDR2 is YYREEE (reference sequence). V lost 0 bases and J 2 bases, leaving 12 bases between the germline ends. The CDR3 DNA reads TGTGCCAGCAGCTTGGATAGAGGGGCAACCTACGAGCAGTACTTC. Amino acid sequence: CASSLDRGATYEQYF.

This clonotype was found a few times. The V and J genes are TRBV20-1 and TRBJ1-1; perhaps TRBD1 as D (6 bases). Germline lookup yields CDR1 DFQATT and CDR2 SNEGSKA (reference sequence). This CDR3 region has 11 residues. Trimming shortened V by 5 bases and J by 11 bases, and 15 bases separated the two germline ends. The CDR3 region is CSAARTDGAFF. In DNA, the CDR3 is TGCAGTGCTGCGAGGACAGATGGCGCTTTCTTT.

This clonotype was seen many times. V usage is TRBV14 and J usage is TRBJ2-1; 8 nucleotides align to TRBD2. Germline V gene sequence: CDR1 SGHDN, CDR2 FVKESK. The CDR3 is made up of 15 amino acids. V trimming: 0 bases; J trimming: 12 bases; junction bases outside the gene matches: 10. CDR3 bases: TGTGCCAGCAGCCAAGATTTCCCTAGCCGGGGGGGGCAGTTCTTC. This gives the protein CASSQDFPSRGGQFF.

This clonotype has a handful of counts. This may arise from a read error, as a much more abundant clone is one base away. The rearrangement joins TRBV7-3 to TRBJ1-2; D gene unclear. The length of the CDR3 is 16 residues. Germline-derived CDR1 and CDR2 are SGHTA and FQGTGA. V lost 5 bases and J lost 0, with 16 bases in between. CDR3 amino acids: CASSPVGSRANYGYTF. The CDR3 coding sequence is TGTGCCAGCAGCCCCGTAGGCAGCCGGGCTAACTATGGCTACACCTTC.

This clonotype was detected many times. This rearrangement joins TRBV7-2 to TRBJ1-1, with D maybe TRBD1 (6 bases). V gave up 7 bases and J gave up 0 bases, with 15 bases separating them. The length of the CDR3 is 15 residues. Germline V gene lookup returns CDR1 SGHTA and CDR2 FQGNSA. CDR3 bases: TGTGCCAGCAATCGTGAGGGGGGGCTGAACACTGAAGCTTTCTTT. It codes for CASNREGGLNTEAFF. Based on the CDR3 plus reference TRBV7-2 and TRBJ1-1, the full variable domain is GAGVSQSPSNKVTEKGKDVELRCDPISGHTALYWYRQSLGQGLEFLIYFQGNSAPDKSGLPSDRFSAERTGGSVSTLTIQRTQQEDSAVYLCASNREGGLNTEAFFGQGTRLTVV.

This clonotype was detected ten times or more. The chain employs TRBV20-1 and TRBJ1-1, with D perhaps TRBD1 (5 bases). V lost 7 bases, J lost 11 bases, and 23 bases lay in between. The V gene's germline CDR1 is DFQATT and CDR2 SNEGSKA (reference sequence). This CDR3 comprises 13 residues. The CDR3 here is CSGLTDNPAKAFF. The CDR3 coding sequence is TGCAGTGGCCTGACAGACAATCCAGCAAAGGCTTTCTTT.

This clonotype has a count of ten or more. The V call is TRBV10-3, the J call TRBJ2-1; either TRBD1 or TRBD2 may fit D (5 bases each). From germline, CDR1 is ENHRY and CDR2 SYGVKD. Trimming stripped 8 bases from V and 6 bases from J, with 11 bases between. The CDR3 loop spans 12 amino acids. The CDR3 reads CAIGASLNEQFF. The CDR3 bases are TGTGCCATCGGGGCTAGCCTCAATGAGCAGTTCTTC.

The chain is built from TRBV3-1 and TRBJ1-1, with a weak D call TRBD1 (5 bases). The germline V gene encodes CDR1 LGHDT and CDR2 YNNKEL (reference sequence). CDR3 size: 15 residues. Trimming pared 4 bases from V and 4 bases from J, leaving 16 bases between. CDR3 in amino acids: CASSPRGARGTEAFF. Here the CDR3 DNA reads TGTGCCAGCAGCCCCCGTGGGGCTAGGGGCACTGAAGCTTTCTTT.

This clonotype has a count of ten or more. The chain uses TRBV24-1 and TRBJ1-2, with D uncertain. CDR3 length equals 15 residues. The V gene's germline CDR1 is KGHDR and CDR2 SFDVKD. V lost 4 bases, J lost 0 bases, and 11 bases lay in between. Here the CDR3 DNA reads TGTGCCACCAGTGACACGGGATCCCCTAACTATGGCTACACCTTC. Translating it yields CATSDTGSPNYGYTF.

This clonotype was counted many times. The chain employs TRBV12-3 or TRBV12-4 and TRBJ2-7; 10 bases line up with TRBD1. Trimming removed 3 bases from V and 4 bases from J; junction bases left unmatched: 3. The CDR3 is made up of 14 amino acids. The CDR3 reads CASSFQDRGYEQYF. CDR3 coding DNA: TGTGCCAGCAGTTTCCAGGACAGGGGGTACGAGCAGTACTTC.

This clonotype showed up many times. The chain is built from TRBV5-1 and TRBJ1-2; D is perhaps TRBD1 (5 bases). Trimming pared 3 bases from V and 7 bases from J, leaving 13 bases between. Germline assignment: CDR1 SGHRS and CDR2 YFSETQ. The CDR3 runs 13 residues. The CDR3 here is CASSSSDTAGYTF. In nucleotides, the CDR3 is TGCGCCAGCAGCTCGTCGGACACCGCTGGCTACACCTTC. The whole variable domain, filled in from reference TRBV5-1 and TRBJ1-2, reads KAGVTQTPRYLIKTRGQQVTLSCSPISGHRSVSWYQQTPGQGLQFLFEYFSETQRNKGNFPGRFSGRQFSNSRSEMNVSTLELGDSALYLCASSSSDTAGYTFGSGTRLTVV.

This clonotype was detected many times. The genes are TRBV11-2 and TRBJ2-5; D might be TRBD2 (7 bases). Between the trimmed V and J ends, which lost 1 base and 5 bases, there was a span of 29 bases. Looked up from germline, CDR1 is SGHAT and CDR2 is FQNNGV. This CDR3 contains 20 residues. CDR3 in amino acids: CASSLALGVGGLSSQETQYF. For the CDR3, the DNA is TGTGCCAGCAGCTTAGCTCTTGGGGTGGGGGGGCTCAGCTCCCAGGAGACCCAGTACTTC.

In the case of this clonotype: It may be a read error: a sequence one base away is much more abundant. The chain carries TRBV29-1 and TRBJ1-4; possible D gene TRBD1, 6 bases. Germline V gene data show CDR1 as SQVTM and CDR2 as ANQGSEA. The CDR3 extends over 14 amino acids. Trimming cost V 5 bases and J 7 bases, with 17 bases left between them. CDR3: CSVRTDPGLEKLFF. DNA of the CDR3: TGCAGCGTTCGGACAGATCCGGGCCTTGAAAAACTGTTTTTT.

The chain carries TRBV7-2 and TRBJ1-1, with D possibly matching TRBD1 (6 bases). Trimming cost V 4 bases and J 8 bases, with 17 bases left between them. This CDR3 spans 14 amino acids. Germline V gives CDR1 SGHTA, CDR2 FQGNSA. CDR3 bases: TGTGCCAGCAGCTCCTCCCAGGGGTTCTTAGAAGCTTTCTTT. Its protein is CASSSSQGFLEAFF.

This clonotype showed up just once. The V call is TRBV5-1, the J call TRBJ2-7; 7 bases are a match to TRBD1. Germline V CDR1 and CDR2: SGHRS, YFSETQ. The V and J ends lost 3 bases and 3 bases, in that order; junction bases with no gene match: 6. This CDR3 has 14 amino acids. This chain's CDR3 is CASSSSGTVYEQYF. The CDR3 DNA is TGCGCCAGCAGCTCCTCCGGGACAGTCTACGAGCAGTACTTC.

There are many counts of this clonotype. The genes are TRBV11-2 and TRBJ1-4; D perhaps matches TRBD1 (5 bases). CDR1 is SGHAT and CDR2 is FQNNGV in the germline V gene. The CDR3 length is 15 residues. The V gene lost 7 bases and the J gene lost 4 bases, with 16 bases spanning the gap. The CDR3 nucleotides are TGTGCCAGCACCGAAGGACATGGATTTAATGAAAAACTGTTTTTT. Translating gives CASTEGHGFNEKLFF.